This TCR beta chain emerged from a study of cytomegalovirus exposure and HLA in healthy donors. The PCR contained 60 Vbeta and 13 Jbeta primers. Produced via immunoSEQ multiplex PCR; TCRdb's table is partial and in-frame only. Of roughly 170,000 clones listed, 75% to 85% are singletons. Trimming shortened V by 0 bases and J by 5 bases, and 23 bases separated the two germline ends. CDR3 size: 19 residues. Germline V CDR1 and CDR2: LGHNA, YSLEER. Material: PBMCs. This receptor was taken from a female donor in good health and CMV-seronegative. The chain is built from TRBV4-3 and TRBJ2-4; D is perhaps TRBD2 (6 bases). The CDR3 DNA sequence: TGCGCCAGCAGCCAAGATCGGGGGTTTGGGAGGCCATCCCAAAACATTCAGTACTTC. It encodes CASSQDRGFGRPSQNIQYF.